This T cell receptor beta chain came from a study of blood T cell repertoires in COVID-19. TCRdb's table, derived via immunoSEQ multiplex PCR, lists solely in-frame clones and lacks some. Among approximately 200,000 clones listed, more than 85% were seen once. This CDR3 is built from 14 residues. Germline CDR1 is ENHRY and CDR2 is SYGVKD. With 3 bases removed from V and 2 bases from J, the gap between germline ends came to 9 bases. The TCR was taken from a man between 65 and 85 years old with active or convalescent COVID-19. Sequenced input: peripheral blood. The J gene is TRBJ2-3, the V gene TRBV10-3, with a weak D call TRBD2 (7 bases). DNA for the CDR3: TGTGCCATCAGTGATGCGGGGGCCACAGATACGCAGTATTTT. It encodes CAISDAGATDTQYF.